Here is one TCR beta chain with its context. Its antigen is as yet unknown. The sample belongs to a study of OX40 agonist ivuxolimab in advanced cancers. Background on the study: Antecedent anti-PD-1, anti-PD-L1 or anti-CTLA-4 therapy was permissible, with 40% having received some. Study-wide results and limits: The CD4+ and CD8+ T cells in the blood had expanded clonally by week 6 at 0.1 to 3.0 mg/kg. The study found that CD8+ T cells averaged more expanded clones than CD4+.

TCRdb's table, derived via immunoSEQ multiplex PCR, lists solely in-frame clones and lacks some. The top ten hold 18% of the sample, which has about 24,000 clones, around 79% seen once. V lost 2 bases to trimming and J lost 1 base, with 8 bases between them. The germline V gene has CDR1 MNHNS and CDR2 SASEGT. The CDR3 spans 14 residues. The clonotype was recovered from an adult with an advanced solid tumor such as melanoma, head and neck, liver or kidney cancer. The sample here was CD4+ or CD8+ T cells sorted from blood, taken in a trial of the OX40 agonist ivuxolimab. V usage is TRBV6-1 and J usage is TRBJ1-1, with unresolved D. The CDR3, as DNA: TGTGCCAGCAGTGAAAGGCACGGGAACACTGAAGCTTTCTTT. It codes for CASSERHGNTEAFF.